Listed here are 23 T cell receptor beta chains from one sample, sequenced in a study of blood T cell repertoires in COVID-19. Libraries were prepared by immunoSEQ multiplex PCR; TCRdb keeps only in-frame clonotypes and omits some of them. The sample includes roughly 400,000 clones, roughly 84% of them seen just once. The specimen sequenced was PBMCs or T cells enriched from blood (not recorded which). The receptor set was obtained from a woman between 18 and 29 years old who had been exposed to COVID-19.

In regard to this clone: One end of the junction does not line up with germline, which may come from a read error. This sequence joins TRBV12-3 or TRBV12-4 and TRBJ1-1; TRBD1 might be the D (6 bases). This CDR3 is built from 12 residues. This CDR3 reads CASNLQGGRAFF. Written as DNA, the CDR3 is TGTGCCAGCAATTTACAGGGTGGTAGAGCTTTCTTT.

V usage is TRBV25-1 and J usage is TRBJ2-5; TRBD1 aligns across 10 bases. This CDR3 region has 18 residues. Looked up from germline, CDR1 is MGHDK and CDR2 is SYGVNS. V lost 4 bases to trimming and J lost 5 bases; unmatched junction nucleotides: 16. This chain's CDR3 is CASSGRIGLGQGRETQYF. In DNA form, the CDR3 reads TGTGCCAGCAGTGGACGGATCGGTCTGGGACAGGGGAGGGAGACCCAGTACTTC.

The chain links TRBV30 to TRBJ2-7; the D gene is possibly TRBD2 (6 bases). The CDR3 is 14 amino acids. Germline lookup yields CDR1 GTSNPN and CDR2 SVGIG (reference sequence). Trimming took off 2 bases at V and 3 bases at J, with 14 bases between the two ends. CDR3 loop: CAWSLPPGGYEQYF. DNA of the CDR3: TGTGCCTGGAGTTTACCCCCCGGGGGCTACGAGCAGTACTTC.

The chain combines TRBV11-1 with TRBJ2-7, with 10 bases matching TRBD1. The CDR3 consists of 15 residues. The V segment lost 5 bases and the J segment 4 bases; nucleotides outside the gene matches: 8. Germline V gives CDR1 SGHAT, CDR2 FQDESV (reference sequence). Here the CDR3 reads CASSKSSGQGYEQYF. The CDR3 bases are TGTGCCAGCAGCAAGTCCTCGGGACAGGGGTACGAGCAGTACTTC.

The chain links TRBV7-8 to TRBJ2-7; 8 positions agree with TRBD2. V lost 1 base and J lost 1; bases outside the gene matches: 9. The CDR3 is 17 amino acids. The germline CDR1 and CDR2 sequences are SGHVS and FQNEAQ. CDR3 nucleotide sequence: TGTGCCAGCAGCTTAGGGCCGCGGAGCGGGGGTTCCTACGAGCAGTACTTC. It is translated as CASSLGPRSGGSYEQYF.

The chain joins TRBV4-2 to TRBJ2-3, with a tentative D call TRBD1 (6 bases). Trimming removed 4 bases from V and 0 bases from J, with 20 bases in between. The CDR3 contains 18 residues. Germline V gene sequence: CDR1 LGHNA, CDR2 YNFKEQ. This chain's CDR3 is CASSLDSTQLSSTDTQYF. DNA of the CDR3: TGTGCCAGCAGCCTGGACAGTACGCAACTATCTAGCACAGATACGCAGTATTTT.

CDR3 residues: CASSPDRGAGSTGELFF. CDR3 coding DNA: TGTGCCAGCAGTCCCGACAGGGGCGCAGGGAGCACCGGGGAGCTGTTTTTT. The genes are TRBV2 and TRBJ2-2; TRBD1 matches 8 bases. V was pared by 5 bases and J by 4 bases, with 12 bases of the junction left unmatched. Germline CDR1 SNHLY, CDR2 FYNNEI. The length of the CDR3 is 17 residues.

This clone was observed once. This chain joins TRBV9 and TRBJ2-3; unclear D gene. The length of the CDR3 is 15 residues. Germline CDR1 and CDR2: SGDLS and YYNGEE. The V gene lost 0 bases and the J gene lost 0 bases, with 8 bases spanning the gap. This CDR3 reads CASSVAPTSTDTQYF. The DNA of the CDR3 is TGTGCCAGCAGCGTAGCCCCAACTAGCACAGATACGCAGTATTTT.

The V call is TRBV10-2, the J call TRBJ2-7, with TRBD1 as a possible D gene (6 bases). The CDR3 loop spans 13 amino acids. Trimming took off 2 bases at V and 4 bases at J, with 9 bases between the two ends. The V gene's germline CDR1 is WSHSY and CDR2 SAAADI. In DNA form, the CDR3 reads TGCGCCAGCAGTGAGGGGGGCAGGTACGAGCAGTACTTC. This translates into CASSEGGRYEQYF.

The chain joins TRBV29-1 to TRBJ2-2, with D unclear. This CDR3 is 11 amino acids long. The germline V gene encodes CDR1 SQVTM and CDR2 ANQGSEA. V was cut by 6 bases and J by 6 bases, with 8 bases left in between. CDR3 protein: CSVEFAGELFF. The CDR3 DNA follows: TGCAGCGTGGAGTTTGCCGGGGAGCTGTTTTTT.

This rearrangement joins TRBV4-3 to TRBJ1-6, with 7 bases that match TRBD1. The CDR3 has 18 amino acids. J gave up 3 bases and V 0 bases, and 8 bases lay outside the gene matches. Per the germline V gene, CDR1 is LGHNA and CDR2 is YSLEER. CDR3 loop: CASSQDRKGDSYNSPLHF. For the CDR3, the DNA is TGCGCCAGCAGCCAAGATCGAAAAGGGGACAGCTATAATTCACCCCTCCACTTT.

This clone is a singleton in its sample. The chain joins TRBV19 to TRBJ2-7; 7 bases are shared with TRBD2. Trimming removed 7 bases from V and 6 bases from J; junction bases left unmatched: 15. The CDR3 covers 15 residues. The germline CDR1 and CDR2 sequences are LNHDA and SQIVND (reference sequence). The CDR3 DNA reads TGTGCCAGTACCCACCCGGGACTAACCCCTACCGAGCAGTACTTC. Translation: CASTHPGLTPTEQYF.

This CDR3 reads CASSFRDRGRVRELFF. The DNA for the CDR3 is TGTGCCAGCAGCTTCCGGGACAGGGGGAGGGTGAGGGAGCTGTTTTTT. The chain uses TRBV5-4 and TRBJ2-2; 11 bases line up with TRBD1. This CDR3 region has 16 residues. After removal of 2 bases from V and 9 bases from J, the junction contained 9 bases not matched to a gene. CDR1 and CDR2 from the germline V gene are SGHNT and YYREEE (reference sequence). Combining the CDR3 with reference TRBV5-4 and TRBJ2-2 gives the whole variable domain ETGVTQSPTHLIKTRGQQVTLRCSSQSGHNTVSWYQQALGQGPQFIFQYYREEENGRGNFPPRFSGLQFPNYSSELNVNALELDDSALYLCASSFRDRGRVRELFFGEGSRLTVL.

This chain links TRBV9 with TRBJ2-1; D call uncertain. The germline V gene has CDR1 SGDLS and CDR2 YYNGEE. V was shortened by 0 bases and J by 5 bases, with 12 bases between the two germline ends. The CDR3 has 15 amino acids. The CDR3 reads CASSVVSSVDNEQFF. Written as DNA, the CDR3 is TGTGCCAGCAGCGTAGTTTCCAGCGTCGACAATGAGCAGTTCTTC.

This sequence joins TRBV7-2 and TRBJ2-5; tentative D call: TRBD2 (5 bases). CDR3 length equals 15 residues. Germline values: CDR1 SGHTA, CDR2 FQGNSA. V lost 1 base and J lost 4, with 13 bases in between. The CDR3 is CASSLGEIRVETQYF. CDR3 nucleotide sequence: TGTGCCAGCAGCTTAGGGGAGATAAGGGTAGAGACCCAGTACTTC.

The rearrangement links TRBV25-1 to TRBJ1-3; TRBD1 matches 7 bases. The CDR3 runs to 13 residues. Germline lookup yields CDR1 MGHDK and CDR2 SYGVNS. V lost 4 bases to trimming and J lost 3 bases; unmatched junction nucleotides: 0. Here the CDR3 reads CASSGTGGNTIYF. Written as DNA, the CDR3 is TGTGCCAGCAGTGGGACAGGTGGAAACACCATATATTTT. Full variable domain (outside the CDR3, taken from reference TRBV25-1 and TRBJ1-3): EADIYQTPRYLVIGTGKKITLECSQTMGHDKMYWYQQDPGMELHLIHYSYGVNSTEKGDLSSESTVSRIRTEHFPLTLESARPSHTSQYLCASSGTGGNTIYFGEGSWLTVV.

The rearrangement joins TRBV28 to TRBJ2-3; weak D call: TRBD2 (6 bases). Trimming cost V 8 bases and J 9 bases, with 18 bases left between them. The length of the CDR3 is 13 residues. Per the germline V gene, CDR1 is MDHEN and CDR2 is SYDVKM. CDR3 residues: CASSTPGLQTQYF. As DNA, the CDR3 is TGTGCCAGCTCCACTCCGGGACTGCAAACGCAGTATTTT.

The chain recombines TRBV18 with TRBJ2-3; 7 nucleotides align to TRBD2. From germline, CDR1 is KGHSH and CDR2 LQKENI. Trimming took 2 bases from V and 2 from J; bases not matched to a gene: 4. This CDR3 has 15 residues. In DNA, the CDR3 is TGTGCCAGCTCACCAGGACTAGGGCCCACAGATACGCAGTATTTT. Translating it yields CASSPGLGPTDTQYF.

The gene calls are TRBV18 and TRBJ2-7, with D possibly TRBD2 on 5 matching bases. Trimming stripped 6 bases from V and 6 bases from J, with 21 bases between. The CDR3 totals 15 residues. Germline V gene data show CDR1 as KGHSH and CDR2 as LQKENI. In DNA form, the CDR3 reads TGTGCCAGCTCTCCAGATGCCGCAATGGACTCCGAGCAGTACTTC. Its translation is CASSPDAAMDSEQYF.

The V and J genes are TRBV19 and TRBJ2-1; D perhaps matches TRBD2 (6 bases). Germline-derived CDR1 and CDR2 are LNHDA and SQIVND (reference sequence). V was pared by 3 bases and J by 3 bases, with 6 bases between. The CDR3 has 13 amino acids. The CDR3 region is CASSMTSYNEQFF. DNA of the CDR3: TGTGCCAGTAGTATGACTAGCTACAATGAGCAGTTCTTC.

The chain employs TRBV6-2 or TRBV6-3 and TRBJ2-7; D is unresolved. CDR3 size: 12 residues. The germline gives CDR1 MNHEY, CDR2 SVGEGT. The V and J ends lost 2 bases and 3 bases respectively, with 5 bases between them. CDR3 in DNA: TGTGCCAGCAGTTACAACAGCTACGAGCAGTACTTC. It is translated as CASSYNSYEQYF.

The CDR3 is CAWSGGGTGELFF. The CDR3 coding sequence is TGTGCCTGGAGTGGCGGGGGAACCGGGGAGCTGTTTTTT. V is TRBV30 and J is TRBJ2-2; 7 bases are a match to TRBD2. The CDR3 loop spans 13 amino acids. Germline CDR1 GTSNPN, CDR2 SVGIG (reference sequence). V lost 1 base and J lost 5; bases outside the gene matches: 1. Full variable domain (missing parts from reference TRBV30 and TRBJ2-2): SQTIHQWPATLVQPVGSPLSLECTVEGTSNPNLYWYRQAAGRGLQLLFYSVGIGQISSEVPQNLSASRPQDRQFILSSKKLLLSDSGFYLCAWSGGGTGELFFGEGSRLTVL.

The rearrangement links TRBV27 to TRBJ1-1; D perhaps matches TRBD1 (6 bases). The CDR3 has 15 residues. The V and J ends lost 2 bases and 3 bases respectively, with 13 bases between them. Germline assignment: CDR1 MNHEY and CDR2 SMNVEV (reference sequence). As DNA, the CDR3 is TGTGCCAGCAGTTTAGTACAGGGTCGGGACACTGAAGCTTTCTTT. This gives the protein CASSLVQGRDTEAFF.